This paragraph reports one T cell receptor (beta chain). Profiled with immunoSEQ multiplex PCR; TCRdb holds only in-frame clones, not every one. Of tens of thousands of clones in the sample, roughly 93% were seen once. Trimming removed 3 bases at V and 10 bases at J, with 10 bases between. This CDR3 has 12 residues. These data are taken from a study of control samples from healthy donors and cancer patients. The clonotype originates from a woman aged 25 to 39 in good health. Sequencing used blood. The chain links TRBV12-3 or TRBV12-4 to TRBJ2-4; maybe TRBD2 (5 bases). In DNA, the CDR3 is TGTGCCAGCAGTTTCGGACTGGGGATTCAGTACTTC. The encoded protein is CASSFGLGIQYF.